Presented here are 14 T cell receptor beta chains from one specimen sequenced in a study of quantifying T cell responses using KT2 cells. Study-level background: RNA was reverse transcribed with TCR alpha and beta constant-region primers.

A single-stranded UMI oligo with SP2 sequence was ligated to cDNA 3' ends. First-round PCR used 4 to 5 cycles and beta primers RC1.1 and RC1.2 covering TRBC1 and TRBC2. TCRdb re-called the UMI-ligation and nested PCR reads with MiXCR, one entry per CDR3 protein. The data hold roughly 50,000 distinct CDR3 sequences, with 10% to 15% observed a single time. The sequenced sample was PBMCs spiked with cells of the T cell clone KT2. All receptors come from a human donor.

The chain is built from TRBV20-1 and TRBJ1-5; no clear D. The CDR3 contains 13 residues. CDR1 and CDR2 (germline): DFQATT, SNEGSKA (reference sequence). Trimming pared 2 bases from V and 7 bases from J, leaving 12 bases between. Here the CDR3 reads CSARIGSSQPQHF. DNA of the CDR3: TGCAGTGCTAGAATCGGGTCTAGCCAGCCCCAGCATTTT.

The chain uses TRBV10-3 and TRBJ2-7; 9 nucleotides align to TRBD1. The CDR3 spans 16 residues. The germline CDR1 and CDR2 sequences are ENHRY and SYGVKD. V was clipped by 6 bases and J by 0 bases; unmatched bases: 9. The chain's CDR3 is CAISPRDRVLSYEQYF. CDR3 DNA sequence: TGTGCCATCAGCCCCCGGGACAGGGTCCTCTCCTACGAGCAGTACTTC.

The CDR3 here is CASSKRESGNTIYF. The CDR3 region has the DNA TGTGCCAGCAGTAAGAGGGAGTCTGGAAACACCATATATTTT. V gene TRBV6-1 combines with J gene TRBJ1-3; D unclear. CDR1 is MNHNS and CDR2 is SASEGT in the germline V gene. Trimming shortened V by 5 bases and J by 1 base, and 9 bases separated the two germline ends. The CDR3 consists of 14 residues.

V gene TRBV11-3 combines with J gene TRBJ2-5; tentative D call: TRBD1 (6 bases). V was pared by 3 bases and J by 1 base, with 15 bases between. The germline V gene has CDR1 SGHNT and CDR2 YENEEA. The CDR3 is 16 residues long. The CDR3 loop reads CASSFPKDSGQETQYF. The CDR3 DNA follows: TGTGCCAGCAGCTTCCCCAAGGACAGCGGCCAAGAGACCCAGTACTTC.

The rearrangement links TRBV7-8 to TRBJ2-1; D remains ambiguous. The CDR3 is made up of 16 amino acids. CDR1 is SGHVS, CDR2 FQNEAQ, per germline. The V and J ends lost 2 bases and 5 bases respectively, with 16 bases between them. The chain's CDR3 is CASSLRPGFTNNEQFF. The CDR3 region has the DNA TGTGCCAGCAGCTTAAGGCCGGGCTTTACAAACAATGAGCAGTTCTTC.

There are many counts of this clonotype. V is TRBV12-3 or TRBV12-4 and J is TRBJ1-1; TRBD1 might be the D (5 bases). Trimming pared 3 bases from V and 4 bases from J, leaving 12 bases between. This CDR3 is 14 amino acids long. This chain's CDR3 is CASSFQGTGTEAFF. The CDR3 DNA follows: TGTGCCAGCAGTTTCCAGGGAACGGGCACTGAAGCTTTCTTT.

This chain links TRBV7-3 with TRBJ2-3; tentatively, D is TRBD1 (6 bases). This CDR3 spans 16 amino acids. The germline V gene has CDR1 SGHTA and CDR2 FQGTGA. V lost 5 bases, J lost 3 bases, and 18 bases lay in between. In DNA form, the CDR3 reads TGTGCCAGCAGCCCAGAGAGGGGGTTAGGGACAGATACGCAGTATTTT. Translation gives CASSPERGLGTDTQYF.

A few counts support this clonotype. V gene TRBV21-1 combines with J gene TRBJ1-1; whether TRBD1, the table's D call, matches the DNA was not checked. TRBV21-1 is a known pseudogene. The length of the CDR3 is 17 residues. CDR3 bases: TGTGCCAGCAGCAAAAAAGAAGGACCAGGGGGCCGAACTGAAGCTTTCTTT. This encodes CASSKKEGPGGRTEAFF.

This clonotype was counted ten times or more. V gene TRBV25-1 combines with J gene TRBJ1-5; D remains unclear. This CDR3 is built from 14 residues. The V end was cut by 5 bases, the J end by 0 bases, with 8 bases between. From germline, CDR1 is MGHDK and CDR2 SYGVNS. CDR3 nucleotide sequence: TGTGCCAGCAGTCCGGTGGATAGCAATCAGCCCCAGCATTTT. Protein: CASSPVDSNQPQHF.

This clonotype was recorded a few times. The genes are TRBV29-1 and TRBJ2-7; TRBD1 aligns across 7 bases. This CDR3 contains 11 residues. Germline V gene lookup returns CDR1 SQVTM and CDR2 ANQGSEA. The ends lost 4 bases at V and 6 bases at J; junction bases unmatched: 3. CDR3: CSVGQGSEQYF. The CDR3 DNA reads TGCAGCGTTGGACAGGGAAGCGAGCAGTACTTC.

About this clonotype: A much larger clone sits a single nucleotide away, making a read error possible. V and J are TRBV29-1 and TRBJ2-3; D may be TRBD1 (5 bases). The CDR3 sequence is 13 residues long. Deletions cut 5 bases from V and 4 bases from J, with 13 bases between. Germline loops: CDR1 SQVTM, CDR2 ANQGSEA. CDR3 nucleotides: TGCAGCGTTTCGGTCAGGGCGGCAGATACGCAGTATTTT. Amino acid sequence: CSVSVRAADTQYF.

V and J are TRBV6-2 or TRBV6-3 and TRBJ1-2, with no clear D. Germline V lookup: CDR1 MNHEY, CDR2 SVGEGT. This CDR3 is 14 amino acids long. The ends were cut back, 2 bases at V and 2 bases at J, with 9 bases in the middle. In DNA form, the CDR3 reads TGTGCCAGCAGTTACGCAAGGAAGAACTATGGCTACACCTTC. This sequence encodes CASSYARKNYGYTF.

The sample holds many counts of this clonotype. The V call is TRBV2, the J call TRBJ1-5, with D hard to call. From germline, CDR1 is SNHLY and CDR2 FYNNEI. There are 14 residues in the CDR3. V was pared by 6 bases and J by 0 bases, with 9 bases between. The CDR3 nucleotides read TGTGCCAGCAGAGTGATCCCTAGCAATCAGCCCCAGCATTTT. Translating gives CASRVIPSNQPQHF.

This clonotype was counted a few times. This chain connects TRBV2 to TRBJ2-3, with 14 bases lining up with TRBD2. Trimming cost V 8 bases and J 6 bases; bases outside gene matches: 4. The length of the CDR3 is 14 residues. The germline gives CDR1 SNHLY, CDR2 FYNNEI. This CDR3 reads CASRRTSGGDTQYF. DNA for the CDR3: TGTGCCAGCCGACGGACTAGCGGGGGGGATACGCAGTATTTT.